One and the same sample provided the 2 T cell receptor beta chains below, sequenced in a study of T cell responses to AZD1222 COVID-19 vaccine. The data were produced by immunoSEQ multiplex PCR, yet TCRdb's version contains in-frame clones alone and is incomplete. In the table there are around 150,000 clones, over 85% of which are singletons. The sample was peripheral blood, taken on day 0 of AZD1222 vaccination. These receptors originate from an adult in good health.

The chain combines TRBV11-2 with TRBJ2-5, with 7 positions matching TRBD2. V dropped 1 base and J dropped 4; count of bases not matched to a gene: 3. This CDR3 spans 14 amino acids. In germline, CDR1 is SGHAT, CDR2 FQNNGV. CDR3 amino acids: CASSLVTSRETQYF. The CDR3 DNA follows: TGTGCCAGCAGCTTAGTGACTAGCCGAGAGACCCAGTACTTC.

The chain employs TRBV6-5 and TRBJ2-2; 9 bases fit TRBD1. J gave up 7 bases and V 8 bases, and 8 bases lay outside the gene matches. Germline V gene data show CDR1 as MNHEY and CDR2 as SVGAGI. This CDR3 is built from 14 residues. The CDR3 sequence is CASASGTGYGELFF. DNA of the CDR3: TGTGCCAGCGCCAGCGGGACAGGGTACGGGGAGCTGTTTTTT.